A single T cell receptor beta chain is shown here with its context. As yet, its antigen is unknown. Here immunoSEQ multiplex PCR was the method, and the copy in TCRdb shows in-frame clones only, minus some. The table records about 350,000 clones, about 90% of them present only once. This entry belongs to a study of Ad26.COV2.S vaccination and SARS-CoV-2 variants. Findings of the study overall: The TCR breadth and depth analyses may have produced an underestimate of total T cell responses. For non-spike TCRs, breadth in vaccine recipients resembled that in placebo recipients.

The V and J ends lost 5 bases and 4 bases, in that order; junction bases with no gene match: 17. In germline, CDR1 is SGHVS, CDR2 FNYEAQ. The CDR3 consists of 18 residues. The TCR was taken from a human donor who had recovered from COVID-19. The genes are TRBV7-6 and TRBJ1-2; TRBD1 aligns across 9 bases. The material sequenced was peripheral blood, taken after recovery from COVID-19. This CDR3 is CASSAEGYRGRVGYGYTF. Here the CDR3 DNA reads TGTGCCAGCAGCGCTGAGGGTTACAGGGGGCGGGTTGGCTATGGCTACACCTTC.